The present T cell receptor beta chain was sequenced within a study of circulating CD8 cells and anti-PD-1 response in melanoma. Study-level information: Anti-PD-1 was first-line therapy for about 50% of the 13 patients. Responders had complete or partial responses; non-responders had stable or progressive disease.

The germline CDR1 and CDR2 sequences are SGHTA and FQGTGA. The CDR3 sequence is 17 residues long. Trimming removed 2 bases from V and 2 bases from J; junction bases left unmatched: 7. From live CD3+CD8+TCRalphabeta+ cells, four PD-1 and/or TIGIT subsets were sorted. Relative to its sample, this clonotype is large. TCR libraries were prepared from around 15 ng of total RNA with the QIAseq Immune Repertoire TCR panel. TCRdb reprocessed the reads with MiXCR, giving one entry per CDR3 protein. The profile covers about 840 distinct CDR3 sequences, with 6.5% appearing a single time and about 29% taken by the ten largest.

The input for sequencing was CD8+ T cells from PBMCs, taken at baseline or after one month of anti-PD-1 therapy (not recorded which). This TCR was sampled from a human donor with melanoma. The rearrangement uses TRBV7-3 and TRBJ2-3; 10 nucleotides line up with TRBD2. CDR3 sequence reads: CASSLWASGGLTDTQYF. CDR3 DNA: TGTGCCAGCAGCTTATGGGCTAGCGGGGGCCTCACAGATACGCAGTATTTT. Together with reference TRBV7-3 and TRBJ2-3, the CDR3 gives the full variable domain: GAGVSQTPSNKVTEKGKYVELRCDPISGHTALYWYRQSLGQGPEFLIYFQGTGAADDSGLPNDRFFAVRPEGSVSTLKIQRTERGDSAVYLCASSLWASGGLTDTQYFGPGTRLTVL.